Sequencing of this T cell receptor (beta chain) was carried out in a study of identical twins' blood T cells. As originally analysed: Per-library CDR3 reads ranged roughly 2 to 4 million; clonotypes, ~90,000 to ~550,000. From the 5' RACE reads, TCRdb called clonotypes with MiXCR, one entry per CDR3 protein. The V and J calls reflect TCRdb's pipeline rather than the authors' work. The sample has fewer than 450,000 distinct CDR3 sequences, around 30% seen once. The junction had 9 bases not matched to a gene; V was cut back by 7 bases and J by 11 bases. The CDR3 runs to 12 residues. Study conclusions and caveats: Twin repertoire similarity may partly reflect shared environment. Top TCRbeta clonotypes were shared more with twin than unrelated donors.

Comments on this clonotype: The antigen remains unidentified.

The three twin pairs were reared together, likely meeting the same infections. The J gene is TRBJ1-1, the V gene TRBV12-3 or TRBV12-4, with TRBD1 identical over 8 bases. The receptor was isolated from a woman aged 18 to 50 in good health. Sequencing was performed on PBMCs. The chain's CDR3 is CASTGVGDRAFF. The CDR3, as DNA: TGTGCCAGCACCGGGGTAGGGGACAGGGCTTTCTTT.